This T cell receptor (beta chain) comes out of a study of shared clonotypes between healthy human individuals. At the level of the study: CD8 memory received one plate per donor, CD8 naive two, CD4 memory three and CD4 naive three.

Each subset's genomic DNA was split evenly across several immunoSEQ plates. Sequenced by immunoSEQ multiplex PCR; TCRdb stores in-frame clones only, minus some. Of some 380,000 clones listed, around 96% are singletons. The CDR3 is 15 residues long. V dropped 3 bases and J dropped 5; count of bases not matched to a gene: 7. Germline CDR1 ENHRY, CDR2 SYGVKD. The sequence was obtained from a man aged 30-40 years in good health. This chain joins TRBV10-3 and TRBJ2-5; 9 bases are a match to TRBD1. The sample was memory CD8+ T cells sorted from blood. Indicated subset: CD45RO+ cells pooled with CCR7-negative TemRA cells. The CDR3 loop is CAISDGTGGRETQYF. In DNA form, the CDR3 reads TGTGCCATCAGTGATGGTACAGGGGGCCGGGAGACCCAGTACTTC.